This T cell receptor (beta chain) originates from a study of lymphopenia after photon versus proton radiotherapy (dated 2019 in TCRdb). Describing the broader study: Photon and proton radiation therapy were compared by the study for their immunological effects in patients with gastrointestinal tumors who developed high-grade lymphopenia. The cohort comprised more than 15 patients with gastrointestinal tumors who received either photon or proton therapy and then developed lymphopenia. The goal of the study was to characterize the differences between the two radiation modalities in how they affect the immune system. The paper as a whole reports these results and caveats: Relative stability during treatment was observed in proton-treated patients, whereas loss of naive T cells and TCR diversity and gain of effector/memory populations were observed in photon-treated patients. After the lymphocyte count nadir, photon-treated repertoires showed oligoclonal expansion, especially of CD8+ Temra cells, which drove the drop in diversity. Across the cohort, among patients who died, a greater drop in TCR diversity after the nadir was inversely correlated with overall survival time. The survival association was examined only in patients who died, and the authors described better survival with proton therapy as a possibility, not as a demonstrated result.

Receptors were amplified or captured by the immunoSEQ multiplex PCR assay. Deep sequencing of rearranged TCR beta loci, alongside multiparametric flow cytometry, was used to profile T cell repertoires. TCRdb re-hosts the immuneACCESS table, in-frame sequences only. Its copies lack some clones; in the studies checked, an unresolved V gene accounts for under half of them, and the cause for the rest is not known. The sample table shows roughly 45,000 clones, and over 75% are seen once. 2.2% of the sample is in the top ten clones. Points on this clone: What this receptor recognizes is not known. No much larger clone is present one base from it, and per-base qualities are unavailable.

V drops 6 bases and J drops 8 bases, leaving 10 bases in between. The CDR3, from cysteine to phenylalanine, totals 12 residues. Just CDR3 DNA is preserved here, 36 bases in frame from base 1. The germline V gene gives CDR1 as LGHNA and CDR2 as YSLEER. This sequence originates from a man aged 40-49 years with gastric cancer. This sample comprised peripheral blood, obtained from a patient treated with photon-based radiotherapy. The chain was built from TRBV4-3 and TRBJ1-4, with no confidently assigned D gene. The nucleotide sequence reads as follows: TGCGCCAGCAGGGCGGGGTGGGAAAAACTGTTTTTT. This encodes CASRAGWEKLFF.